These 7 T cell receptor beta chains were all obtained from the same sample, sequenced in a study of T cell repertoires in cytomegalovirus infection. In TCRdb, the reads were re-called with MiXCR into one record per CDR3 protein. The sample lists a few hundred thousand distinct CDR3 sequences, roughly 23% occurring once. Sequenced sample: CD8+ T cells from PBMCs. These receptors all come from a human donor in good health (CMV status not recorded). Some clones in this sample may be carry-over from other donors' samples.

The chain carries TRBV19 and TRBJ1-1; unclear D gene. The germline V and J ends were trimmed by 4 bases and 4 bases, with 13 bases remaining between them. Per germline, CDR1 LNHDA and CDR2 SQIVND (reference sequence). This CDR3 has 14 residues. The CDR3 reads CASSSAVLGTEAFF. In DNA form, the CDR3 reads TGTGCCAGTAGTAGTGCGGTTTTGGGCACTGAAGCTTTCTTT.

V and J are TRBV15 and TRBJ2-2, with 7 positions matching TRBD1. Trimming cost V 0 bases and J 7 bases; bases outside gene matches: 2. Germline-derived CDR1 and CDR2 are LNHNV and YYDKDF (reference sequence). The CDR3 is 14 amino acids. The CDR3 DNA sequence: TGTGCCACCAGCAGAGATACAGGGGACGGGGAGCTGTTTTTT. Protein: CATSRDTGDGELFF.

The chain has TRBV7-3 and TRBJ2-7; D is possibly TRBD1 (5 bases). The V and J ends lost 1 base and 3 bases respectively, with 7 bases between them. The CDR3 sequence is 13 residues long. Germline CDR1 and CDR2: SGHTA and FQGTGA. CDR3 protein: CASSLRRGYEQYF. As DNA, the CDR3 is TGTGCCAGCAGCTTAAGAAGGGGCTACGAGCAGTACTTC.

The V and J genes are TRBV12-3 or TRBV12-4 and TRBJ2-1; D might be TRBD1 or TRBD2, each matching 5 bases. The CDR3 totals 13 residues. V dropped 6 bases and J dropped 5 bases, with 11 bases sitting between them. CDR3 sequence: CASSSGPNNEQFF. The CDR3 region has the DNA TGTGCCAGCAGCTCGGGGCCGAACAATGAGCAGTTCTTC.

This clonotype was counted many times. The chain combines TRBV4-2 with TRBJ2-3; D gene ambiguous. The CDR3 runs to 14 residues. Germline V lookup: CDR1 LGHNA, CDR2 YNFKEQ. The V and J ends lost 3 bases and 4 bases respectively, with 11 bases between them. This CDR3 is CASSQAGYSDTQYF. DNA of the CDR3: TGTGCCAGCAGCCAGGCAGGATACTCAGATACGCAGTATTTT.

The chain recombines TRBV20-1 with TRBJ2-3; TRBD2 matches 16 bases. The CDR3 has 16 amino acids. Germline CDR1 and CDR2: DFQATT and SNEGSKA (reference sequence). The trim removed 5 bases at V and 3 bases at J, leaving 5 bases unmatched. The chain's CDR3 is CSAHGTSGGVTDTQYF. The CDR3 nucleotides read TGCAGTGCTCACGGGACTAGCGGGGGGGTGACAGATACGCAGTATTTT.

The chain joins TRBV10-3 to TRBJ2-7; TRBD1 might be the D (6 bases). The CDR3 consists of 15 residues. V was cut by 6 bases and J by 2 bases, with 17 bases left in between. The germline CDR1 and CDR2 sequences are ENHRY and SYGVKD. The CDR3 DNA reads TGTGCCATCAGCCCAGGTGAAGGGGGACCCTACGAGCAGTACTTC. Translating gives CAISPGEGGPYEQYF.